The sequence of this T cell receptor (beta chain) was determined in a study of blood T cells in healthy people across ages. The study, taken as a whole, reports: Greater diversity and more naive CD4+ cells were seen in long-lived donors than in aged donors. Older age went with lower TCR beta diversity per million T cells, in a roughly linear way. A strong correlation was seen between TCR beta diversity and naive T cell percentage.

Comments on this clonotype: Its target is unknown. A read error is possible here, since a much larger clone lies one base away.

A second PCR, run for roughly 7 to 11 cycles, used a sample-barcoded 5' primer plus a J-beta primer mix. Carrying 12 random nucleotides, a template-switch adaptor labeled each individual cDNA molecule. TCRdb independently ran MiXCR on the 5' RACE reads; one entry per CDR3 protein. Of about 600,000 distinct CDR3 sequences in the sample, roughly 48% were seen once. CDR1 and CDR2 from the germline V gene are MNHEY and SVGAGI. The J segment lost 2 bases and the V segment lost 5 bases, leaving 4 bases of the junction unmatched. CDR3 size: 14 residues. V usage is TRBV6-5 and J usage is TRBJ2-3; 7 nucleotides align to TRBD1. Source material: blood. The source is a man at least 80 years old in good health. CDR3 nucleotide sequence: TGTGCCAGCAGTGGCGACAGGGCCACAGATACGCAGTATTTT. The encoded protein is CASSGDRATDTQYF.